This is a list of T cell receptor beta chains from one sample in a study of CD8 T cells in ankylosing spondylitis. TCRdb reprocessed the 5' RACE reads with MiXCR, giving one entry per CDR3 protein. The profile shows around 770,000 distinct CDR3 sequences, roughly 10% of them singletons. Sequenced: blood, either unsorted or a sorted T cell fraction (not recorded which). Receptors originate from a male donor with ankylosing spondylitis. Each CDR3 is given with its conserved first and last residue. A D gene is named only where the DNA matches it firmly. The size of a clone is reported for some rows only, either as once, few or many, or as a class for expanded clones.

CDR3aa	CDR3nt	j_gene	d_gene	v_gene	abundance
CSAGPRGTGELFF	TGCAGTGCTGGCCCGCGGGGTACCGGGGAGCTGTTTTTT	TRBJ2-2	.	TRBV20-1	.
CASSLAGFYYGYTF	TGTGCCAGCAGCTTAGCCGGGTTTTACTATGGCTACACCTTC	TRBJ1-2	.	TRBV7-2	few
CAIRPGLAASYNEQFF	TGTGCCATCAGACCGGGACTAGCGGCGTCCTACAATGAGCAGTTCTTC	TRBJ2-1	TRBD2	TRBV10-3	.
CASRIPGHNEQFF	TGTGCCAGCAGAATCCCGGGCCACAATGAGCAGTTCTTC	TRBJ2-1	.	TRBV6-1	.
CSVNSGGSRDTQYF	TGCAGTGTCAATAGCGGGGGGTCCAGAGATACGCAGTATTTT	TRBJ2-3	TRBD2	TRBV20-1	.
CASRNGPHGELFF	TGTGCTAGCAGAAACGGACCCCACGGGGAGCTGTTTTTT	TRBJ2-2	.	TRBV7-7	.
CSALDSKSYNEQFF	TGCAGTGCCCTAGACAGCAAATCCTACAATGAGCAGTTCTTC	TRBJ2-1	.	TRBV20-1	.
CSASPTGFEQFF	TGCAGTGCTAGCCCGACAGGGTTTGAGCAGTTCTTC	TRBJ2-1	TRBD1	TRBV20-1	few
CASSSRGGPSTDTQYF	TGTGCCAGCAGTTCCCGGGGGGGGCCAAGCACAGATACGCAGTATTTT	TRBJ2-3	TRBD2	TRBV27	many
CASSLGPAGVNEQFF	TGTGCCAGCAGCTTAGGGCCAGCGGGAGTCAATGAGCAGTTCTTC	TRBJ2-1	TRBD2	TRBV7-9	few
CSARDPGQGVSEAFF	TGCAGTGCTAGAGATCCGGGACAGGGGGTGTCTGAAGCTTTCTTT	TRBJ1-1	TRBD1	TRBV20-1	many
CASSLRGGRNEQYF	TGTGCCAGCAGCCTGCGGGGGGGCCGGAACGAGCAGTACTTC	TRBJ2-7	TRBD2	TRBV3-1	few
CASSRDRGSEAFF	TGTGCCAGCAGTAGGGACAGGGGAAGTGAAGCTTTCTTT	TRBJ1-1	TRBD1	TRBV6-1	many
CASQLSPNQPQHF	TGTGCCAGTCAGCTTAGCCCCAATCAGCCCCAGCATTTT	TRBJ1-5	.	TRBV7-2	many
CASSLGPFNYNSPLHF	TGTGCCAGCAGCTTAGGGCCCTTTAACTATAATTCACCCCTCCACTTT	TRBJ1-6	.	TRBV7-9	.